In this sample, the clone carrying this T cell receptor beta chain turned up a few times. Its matching antigen is unknown. This entry comes from a study of T cell repertoires in cytomegalovirus infection. TCRdb called the reads again in MiXCR, with one record for every CDR3 protein. The sample lists 49,000 or so distinct CDR3 sequences, under 20% occurring once. Trimming removed 3 bases from V and 0 bases from J, with 10 bases in between. Germline values: CDR1 SGHTA, CDR2 FQGTGA. The CDR3 spans 15 residues. Study outcomes and limitations: HLA-C-restricted CMV clonotypes gave the most frequent clonotype in two of eight donors.

Source: CD8+ T cells from cultured PBMCs, taken from culture after CMV antigen stimulation. This clonotype was sampled from a human donor in good health (CMV status not recorded). Some clones in this sample may be carry-over from other donors' samples. This chain connects TRBV7-3 to TRBJ2-3, with D perhaps matching TRBD1 or TRBD2 (5 bases each). For the CDR3, the DNA is TGTGCCAGCAGCTTTGAGGGGATGAGCACAGATACGCAGTATTTT. Translation: CASSFEGMSTDTQYF.